A single sample gave rise to the 10 T cell receptor beta chains below, sequenced in a study of regulatory T cells in long-lasting Graves disease. Time point here: newly diagnosed GD, antithyroid drugs for less than 3 months. RNA extracted from PBMCs served as the sequencing template. Sequencing libraries for TCR beta were prepared with iRepertoire HTBI primers and Arm-PCR of CDR3 regions. Each CDR3 protein is one row after TCRdb ran MiXCR on the multiplex PCR reads. Of 440,000 or so distinct CDR3 sequences listed, 15% are singletons. These data were also filed under a second study, of T cells in Graves' hyperthyroidism and ophthalmopathy.

Sequenced material: peripheral blood mononuclear cells (PBMCs), taken at new diagnosis, from a patient treated with antithyroid drugs. The source of these receptors is a woman aged 25 to 39 with Graves disease.

This clonotype appeared many times. V and J are TRBV12-3 or TRBV12-4 and TRBJ2-5; TRBD2 aligns across 8 bases. The CDR3 has 15 residues. Trimming cost V 6 bases and J 5 bases; bases outside gene matches: 11. The CDR3 region is CASSGALAGGETQYF. The CDR3 nucleotides are TGTGCCAGCAGCGGGGCGCTAGCGGGCGGTGAGACCCAGTACTTC.

This clonotype was seen many times. This chain joins TRBV7-9 and TRBJ2-1; D remains unclear. CDR3 length equals 19 residues. The ends were cut back, 1 base at V and 8 bases at J, with 27 bases in the middle. Per the germline V gene, CDR1 is SEHNR and CDR2 is FQNEAQ (reference sequence). This CDR3 reads CASSLGSFSRQIERDEQFF. The CDR3 nucleotides read TGTGCCAGCAGCTTAGGTAGCTTCTCCCGCCAGATAGAGCGCGATGAGCAGTTCTTC.

The chain combines TRBV20-1 with TRBJ2-7; no reliable D call. Trimming cost V 1 base and J 3 bases, with 10 bases left between them. This CDR3 contains 13 residues. The germline gives CDR1 DFQATT, CDR2 SNEGSKA (reference sequence). CDR3 nucleotides: TGCAGTGCTAGAGGGTGGCAGGACTACGAGCAGTACTTC. This gives the protein CSARGWQDYEQYF.

This clonotype was counted at least ten times. The V call is TRBV6-2 or TRBV6-3, the J call TRBJ2-2; 9 bases align to TRBD2. Trimming at V came to 2 bases and at J to 0 bases, leaving 4 bases not matched to a gene. This CDR3 is built from 17 residues. CDR1 MNHEY and CDR2 SVGEGT come from the germline V gene. CDR3 nucleotides: TGTGCCAGCAGTTACGGCGGGGGGGAAGCGAACACCGGGGAGCTGTTTTTT. This sequence encodes CASSYGGGEANTGELFF.

This clonotype was picked up many times. The chain is built from TRBV5-1 and TRBJ2-4, with TRBD2 matching 10 bases. Per the germline V gene, CDR1 is SGHRS and CDR2 is YFSETQ. The V gene end was trimmed by 0 bases and the J gene end by 1 base; junction bases not matched to a gene: 4. The CDR3 covers 17 residues. The DNA of the CDR3 is TGCGCCAGCAGCTTGGATAGTAGCGGGAGGGCCAAAAACATTCAGTACTTC. Translation gives CASSLDSSGRAKNIQYF.

The chain joins TRBV19 to TRBJ1-5, with TRBD1 identical over 9 bases. The V gene's germline CDR1 is LNHDA and CDR2 SQIVND (reference sequence). The CDR3 is 14 residues long. J gave up 5 bases and V 4 bases, and 3 bases lay outside the gene matches. CDR3 amino acids: CASSRDRVDQPQHF. The DNA for the CDR3 is TGTGCCAGTAGTAGGGACAGGGTGGATCAGCCCCAGCATTTT.

The chain joins TRBV4-2 to TRBJ2-3; 9 nucleotides agree with TRBD1. Germline CDR1 is LGHNA and CDR2 is YNFKEQ. V shed 4 bases and J 6 bases; nucleotides not matched to a gene: 5. The CDR3 runs to 14 residues. In DNA, the CDR3 is TGTGCCAGCAGCCCGACAGGGGGTAGTGATACGCAGTATTTT. This translates into CASSPTGGSDTQYF.

This clonotype has ten or more counts. V gene TRBV20-1 combines with J gene TRBJ2-7, with 9 bases that match TRBD1. Germline V CDR1 and CDR2: DFQATT, SNEGSKA (reference sequence). With V trimmed by 0 bases and J by 2 bases, 5 bases remained unmatched. CDR3 size: 15 residues. The CDR3 DNA is TGCAGTGCTAGAGATCCGGGACAGGGAACCTACGAGCAGTACTTC. It encodes CSARDPGQGTYEQYF.

This clonotype was seen at least ten times. This chain joins TRBV29-1 and TRBJ2-7; 10 nucleotides align to TRBD1. CDR1 is SQVTM, CDR2 ANQGSEA, per germline. The CDR3 covers 13 residues. V trimming: 5 bases; J trimming: 4 bases; junction bases outside the gene matches: 5. The CDR3: CSVPGTGVYEQYF. CDR3 nucleotides: TGCAGCGTTCCCGGGACAGGGGTTTACGAGCAGTACTTC.

This clonotype was found many times. V is TRBV6-1 and J is TRBJ2-3, with 14 bases lining up with TRBD2. V trimming: 5 bases; J trimming: 11 bases; junction bases outside the gene matches: 6. CDR1 MNHNS and CDR2 SASEGT come from the germline V gene. The CDR3 is 14 amino acids. The CDR3 here is CASSPSGLAGVQYF. In DNA, the CDR3 is TGTGCCAGCAGTCCATCGGGACTAGCGGGAGTGCAGTATTTT.